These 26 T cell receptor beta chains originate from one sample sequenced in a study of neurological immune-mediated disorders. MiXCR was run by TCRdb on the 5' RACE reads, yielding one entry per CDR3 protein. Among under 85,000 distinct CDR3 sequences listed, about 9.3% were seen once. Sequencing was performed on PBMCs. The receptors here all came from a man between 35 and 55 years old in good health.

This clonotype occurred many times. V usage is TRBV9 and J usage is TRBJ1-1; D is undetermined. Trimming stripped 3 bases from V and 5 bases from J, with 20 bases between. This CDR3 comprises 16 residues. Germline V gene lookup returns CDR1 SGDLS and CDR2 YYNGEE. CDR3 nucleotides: TGTGCCAGCAGCGCCAGCTCATCACCCCGGAGGACTGAAGCTTTCTTT. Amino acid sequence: CASSASSSPRRTEAFF.

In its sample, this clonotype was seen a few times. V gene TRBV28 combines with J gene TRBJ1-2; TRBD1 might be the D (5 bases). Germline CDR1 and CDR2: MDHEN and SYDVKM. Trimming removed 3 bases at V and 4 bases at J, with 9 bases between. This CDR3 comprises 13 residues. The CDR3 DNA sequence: TGTGCCAGCAGTTTTAGGGGCGGCTATGGCTACACCTTC. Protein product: CASSFRGGYGYTF.

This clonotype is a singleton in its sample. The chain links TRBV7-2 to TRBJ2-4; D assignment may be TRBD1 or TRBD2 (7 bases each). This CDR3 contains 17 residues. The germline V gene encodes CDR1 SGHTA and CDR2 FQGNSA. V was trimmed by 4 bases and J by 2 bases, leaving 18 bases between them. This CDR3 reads CASSSQQGRGSKNIQYF. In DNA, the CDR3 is TGTGCCAGCAGCTCCCAACAGGGGCGGGGGTCCAAAAACATTCAGTACTTC. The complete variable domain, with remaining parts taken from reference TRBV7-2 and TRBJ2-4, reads GAGVSQSPSNKVTEKGKDVELRCDPISGHTALYWYRQSLGQGLEFLIYFQGNSAPDKSGLPSDRFSAERTGGSVSTLTIQRTQQEDSAVYLCASSSQQGRGSKNIQYFGAGTRLSVL.

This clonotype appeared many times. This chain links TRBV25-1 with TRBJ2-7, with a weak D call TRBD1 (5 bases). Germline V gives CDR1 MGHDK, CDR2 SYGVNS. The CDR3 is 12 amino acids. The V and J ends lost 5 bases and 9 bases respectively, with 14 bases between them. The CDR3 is CASSNYDSLQYF. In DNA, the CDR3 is TGTGCCAGCAGTAACTATGACAGCCTGCAGTACTTC.

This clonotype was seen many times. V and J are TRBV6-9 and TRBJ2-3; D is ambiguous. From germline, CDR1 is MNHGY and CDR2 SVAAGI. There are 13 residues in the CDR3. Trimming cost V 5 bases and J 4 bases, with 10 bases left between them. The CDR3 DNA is TGTGCCAGCAGTACATTGGTCTCAGATACGCAGTATTTT. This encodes CASSTLVSDTQYF.

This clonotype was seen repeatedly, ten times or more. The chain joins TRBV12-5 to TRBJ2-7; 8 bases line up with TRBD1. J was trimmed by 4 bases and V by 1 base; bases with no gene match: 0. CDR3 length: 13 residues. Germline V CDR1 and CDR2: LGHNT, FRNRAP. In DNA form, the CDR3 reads TGTGCTAGTGGTTTGGACAGGGGGTACGAGCAGTACTTC. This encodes CASGLDRGYEQYF.

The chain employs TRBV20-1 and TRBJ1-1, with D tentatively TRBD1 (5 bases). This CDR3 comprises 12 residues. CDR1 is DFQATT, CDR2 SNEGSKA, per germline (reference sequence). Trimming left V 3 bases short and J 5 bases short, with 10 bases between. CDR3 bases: TGCAGTGCTAGTCAGGGTCTGACTGAAGCTTTCTTT. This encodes CSASQGLTEAFF.

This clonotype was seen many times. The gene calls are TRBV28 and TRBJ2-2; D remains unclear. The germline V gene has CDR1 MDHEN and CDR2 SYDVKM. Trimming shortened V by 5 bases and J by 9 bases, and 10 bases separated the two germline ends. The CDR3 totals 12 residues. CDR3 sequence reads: CASSDLARELFF. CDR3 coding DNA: TGTGCCAGCAGTGATCTTGCTCGGGAGCTGTTTTTT. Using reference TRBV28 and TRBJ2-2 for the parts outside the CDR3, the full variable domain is DVKVTQSSRYLVKRTGEKVFLECVQDMDHENMFWYRQDPGLGLRLIYFSYDVKMKEKGDIPEGYSVSREKKERFSLILESASTNQTSMYLCASSDLARELFFGEGSRLTVL.

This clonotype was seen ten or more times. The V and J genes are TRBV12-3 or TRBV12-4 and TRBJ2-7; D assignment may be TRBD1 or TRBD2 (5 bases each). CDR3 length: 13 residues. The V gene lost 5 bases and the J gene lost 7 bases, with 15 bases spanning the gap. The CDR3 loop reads CASSPGTVGEQYF. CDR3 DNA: TGTGCCAGCAGTCCCGGGACCGTGGGAGAGCAGTACTTC.

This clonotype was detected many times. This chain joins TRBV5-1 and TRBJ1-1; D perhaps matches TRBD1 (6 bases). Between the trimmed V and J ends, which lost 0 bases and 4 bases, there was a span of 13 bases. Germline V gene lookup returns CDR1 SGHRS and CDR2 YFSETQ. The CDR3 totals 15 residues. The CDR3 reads CASSLVQGRPTEAFF. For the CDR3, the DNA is TGCGCCAGCAGCTTGGTACAGGGTAGGCCCACTGAAGCTTTCTTT.

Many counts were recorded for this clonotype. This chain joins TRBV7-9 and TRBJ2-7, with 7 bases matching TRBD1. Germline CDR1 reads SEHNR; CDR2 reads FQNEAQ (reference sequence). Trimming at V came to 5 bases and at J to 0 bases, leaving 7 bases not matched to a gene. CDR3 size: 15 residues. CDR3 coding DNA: TGTGCCAGCAGCCCCCGGGACAGCGCCTCCTACGAGCAGTACTTC. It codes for CASSPRDSASYEQYF.

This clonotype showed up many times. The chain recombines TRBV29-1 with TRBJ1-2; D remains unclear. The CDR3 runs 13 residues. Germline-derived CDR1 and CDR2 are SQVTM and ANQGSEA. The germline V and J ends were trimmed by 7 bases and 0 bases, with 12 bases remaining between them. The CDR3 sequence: CSARTATNYGYTF. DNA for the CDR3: TGCAGCGCTCGGACCGCAACTAACTATGGCTACACCTTC.

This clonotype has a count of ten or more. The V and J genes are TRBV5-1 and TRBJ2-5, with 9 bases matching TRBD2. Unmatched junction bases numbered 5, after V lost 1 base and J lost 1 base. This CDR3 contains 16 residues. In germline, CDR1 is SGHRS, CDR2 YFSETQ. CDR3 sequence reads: CASSLFGGGVQETQYF. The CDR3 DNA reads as TGCGCCAGCAGCTTGTTCGGCGGGGGGGTCCAAGAGACCCAGTACTTC. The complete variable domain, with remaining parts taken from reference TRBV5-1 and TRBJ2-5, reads KAGVTQTPRYLIKTRGQQVTLSCSPISGHRSVSWYQQTPGQGLQFLFEYFSETQRNKGNFPGRFSGRQFSNSRSEMNVSTLELGDSALYLCASSLFGGGVQETQYFGPGTRLLVL.

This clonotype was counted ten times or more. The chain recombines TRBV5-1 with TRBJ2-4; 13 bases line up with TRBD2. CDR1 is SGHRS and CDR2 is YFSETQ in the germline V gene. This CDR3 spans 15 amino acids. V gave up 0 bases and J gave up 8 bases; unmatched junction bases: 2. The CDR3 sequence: CASSLEGLAGDIQYF. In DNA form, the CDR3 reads TGCGCCAGCAGCTTGGAAGGACTAGCGGGGGACATTCAGTACTTC.

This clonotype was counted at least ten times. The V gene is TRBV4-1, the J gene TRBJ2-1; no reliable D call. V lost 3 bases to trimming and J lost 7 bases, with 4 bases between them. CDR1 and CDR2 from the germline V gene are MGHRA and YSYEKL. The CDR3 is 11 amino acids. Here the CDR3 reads CASSHRNEQFF. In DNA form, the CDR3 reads TGCGCCAGCAGCCACCGGAATGAGCAGTTCTTC.

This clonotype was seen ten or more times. CDR3: CASSSRAGGDTQYF. CDR3 nucleotide sequence: TGTGCCAGCAGCTCCCGAGCGGGGGGTGATACGCAGTATTTT. The V and J genes are TRBV7-2 and TRBJ2-3; TRBD2 matches 9 bases. J was trimmed by 6 bases and V by 4 bases; bases with no gene match: 5. CDR3 size: 14 residues. The germline V gene encodes CDR1 SGHTA and CDR2 FQGNSA.

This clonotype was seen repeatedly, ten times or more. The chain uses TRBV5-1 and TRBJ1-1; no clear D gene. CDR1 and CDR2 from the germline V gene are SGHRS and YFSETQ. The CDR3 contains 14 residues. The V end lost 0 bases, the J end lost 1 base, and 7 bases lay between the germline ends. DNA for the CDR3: TGCGCCAGCAGCTTGGAACGGCCGAACACTGAAGCTTTCTTT. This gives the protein CASSLERPNTEAFF.

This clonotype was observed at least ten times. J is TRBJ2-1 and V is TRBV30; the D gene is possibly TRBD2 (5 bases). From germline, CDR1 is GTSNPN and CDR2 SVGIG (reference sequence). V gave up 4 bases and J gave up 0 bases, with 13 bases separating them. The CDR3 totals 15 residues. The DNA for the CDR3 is TGTGCCTGGACGGCGGGCCAGAGCTCCTACAATGAGCAGTTCTTC. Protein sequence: CAWTAGQSSYNEQFF. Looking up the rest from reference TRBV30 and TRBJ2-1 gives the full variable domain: SQTIHQWPATLVQPVGSPLSLECTVEGTSNPNLYWYRQAAGRGLQLLFYSVGIGQISSEVPQNLSASRPQDRQFILSSKKLLLSDSGFYLCAWTAGQSSYNEQFFGPGTRLTVL.

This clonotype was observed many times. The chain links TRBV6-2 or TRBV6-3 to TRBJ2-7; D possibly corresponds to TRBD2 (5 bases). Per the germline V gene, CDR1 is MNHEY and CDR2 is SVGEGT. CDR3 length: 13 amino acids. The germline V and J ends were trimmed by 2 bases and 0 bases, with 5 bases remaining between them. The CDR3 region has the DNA TGTGCCAGCAGTTACCGGGGCTCCTACGAGCAGTACTTC. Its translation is CASSYRGSYEQYF.

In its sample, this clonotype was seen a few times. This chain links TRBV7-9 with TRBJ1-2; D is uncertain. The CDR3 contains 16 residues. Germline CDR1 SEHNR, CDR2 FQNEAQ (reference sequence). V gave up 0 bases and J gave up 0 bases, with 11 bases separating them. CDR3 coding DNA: TGTGCCAGCAGCTTAGCAACGACGGAGGCTAACTATGGCTACACCTTC. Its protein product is CASSLATTEANYGYTF.

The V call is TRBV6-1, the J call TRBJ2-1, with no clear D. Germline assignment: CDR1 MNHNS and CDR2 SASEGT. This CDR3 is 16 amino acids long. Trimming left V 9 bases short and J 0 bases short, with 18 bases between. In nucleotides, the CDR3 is TGTGCCAGTGAATCCCCTATAATTTTCTCCTACAATGAGCAGTTCTTC. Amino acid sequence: CASESPIIFSYNEQFF.

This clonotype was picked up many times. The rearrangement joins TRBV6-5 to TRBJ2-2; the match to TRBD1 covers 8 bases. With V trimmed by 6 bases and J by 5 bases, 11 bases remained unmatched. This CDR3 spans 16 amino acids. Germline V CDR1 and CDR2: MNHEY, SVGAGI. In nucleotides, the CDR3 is TGTGCCAGCAGATCCACCGGGACAGGAAAGACCGGGGAGCTGTTTTTT. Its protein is CASRSTGTGKTGELFF.

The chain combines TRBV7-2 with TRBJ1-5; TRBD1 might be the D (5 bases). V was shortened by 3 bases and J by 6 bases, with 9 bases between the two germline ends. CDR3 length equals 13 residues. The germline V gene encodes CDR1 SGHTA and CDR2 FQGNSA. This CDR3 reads CASSLQGAQPQHF. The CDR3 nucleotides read TGTGCCAGCAGCTTGCAGGGAGCTCAGCCCCAGCATTTT.

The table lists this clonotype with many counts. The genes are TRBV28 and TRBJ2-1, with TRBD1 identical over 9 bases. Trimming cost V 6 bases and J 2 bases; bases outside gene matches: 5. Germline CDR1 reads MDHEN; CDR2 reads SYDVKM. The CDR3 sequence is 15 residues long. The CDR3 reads CASSRGQGPYNEQFF. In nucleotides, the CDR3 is TGTGCCAGCAGCAGAGGACAGGGGCCCTACAATGAGCAGTTCTTC.

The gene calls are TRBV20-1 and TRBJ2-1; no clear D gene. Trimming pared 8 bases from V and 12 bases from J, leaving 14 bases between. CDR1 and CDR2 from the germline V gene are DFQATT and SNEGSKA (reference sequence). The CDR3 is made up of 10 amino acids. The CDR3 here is CSTRGSGQFF. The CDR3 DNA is TGCAGTACCCGAGGCTCCGGGCAGTTCTTC.

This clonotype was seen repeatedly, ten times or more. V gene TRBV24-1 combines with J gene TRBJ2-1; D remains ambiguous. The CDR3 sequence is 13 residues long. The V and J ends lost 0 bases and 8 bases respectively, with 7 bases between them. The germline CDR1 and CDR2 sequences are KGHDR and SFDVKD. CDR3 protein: CATSDLEAHEQFF. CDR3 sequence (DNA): TGTGCCACCAGTGATTTGGAGGCGCATGAGCAGTTCTTC.